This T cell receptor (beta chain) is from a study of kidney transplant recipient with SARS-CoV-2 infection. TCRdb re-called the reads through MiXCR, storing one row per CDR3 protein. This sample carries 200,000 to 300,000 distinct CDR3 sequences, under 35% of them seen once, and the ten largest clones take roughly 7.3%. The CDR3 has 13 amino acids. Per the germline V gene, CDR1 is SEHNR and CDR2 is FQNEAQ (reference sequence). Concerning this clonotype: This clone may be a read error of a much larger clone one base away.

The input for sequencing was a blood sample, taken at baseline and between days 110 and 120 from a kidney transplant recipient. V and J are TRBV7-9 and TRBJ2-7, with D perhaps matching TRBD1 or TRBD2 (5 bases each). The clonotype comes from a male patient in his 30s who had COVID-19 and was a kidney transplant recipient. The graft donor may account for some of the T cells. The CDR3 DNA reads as TGTACCAGTCCTCCGTCGGGGCCACGGGGGCAGTACGTC. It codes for CTSPPSGPRGQYV.